These 3 T cell receptor beta chains were sequenced from one sample in a study of CXCR3-negative and CXCR3-positive naive CD8 T cells. The TRB libraries of cDNA were built by UMI-labeled 5' RACE. TCRdb reanalyzed the 5' RACE reads, giving one entry per CDR3 protein sequence and no DNA. Its table lists 56,000 or so distinct CDR3 sequences. The sequenced sample consisted of memory CD8+ T cells from blood. The receptors come from a human donor in good health. Some clones in this sample may be carry-over from other donors' samples.

This chain links TRBV7-6 with TRBJ2-5. The V gene's germline CDR1 is SGHVS and CDR2 FNYEAQ. The CDR3 contains 15 residues. This CDR3 is CASSLDLGDQETQYF.

The gene calls are TRBV28 and TRBJ2-7. CDR1 MDHEN and CDR2 SYDVKM come from the germline V gene. This CDR3 has 16 residues. CDR3 sequence: CANSSSRRGGFYEQYF. The full variable domain, rest sourced from reference TRBV28 and TRBJ2-7, is DVKVTQSSRYLVKRTGEKVFLECVQDMDHENMFWYRQDPGLGLRLIYFSYDVKMKEKGDIPEGYSVSREKKERFSLILESASTNQTSMYLCANSSSRRGGFYEQYFGPGTRLTVT.

The rearrangement joins TRBV7-9 to TRBJ1-1; TCRdb names TRBD1, which stays unverified in the absence of DNA. Germline V lookup: CDR1 SEHNR, CDR2 FQNEAQ (reference sequence). CDR3 length: 13 amino acids. CDR3 in amino acids: CASTPSGRAEAFF.